This record looks at one T cell receptor (beta chain) sequence and its context. Its antigen is still unknown. A deep-level run was used for the assay. The assay was immunoSEQ multiplex PCR, and TCRdb's table has in-frame clones only and misses some. Among more than 2 million clones, about 95% were seen once, and the ten largest hold roughly 1%. V lost 7 bases, J lost 0 bases, and 13 bases lay in between. Germline V CDR1 and CDR2: SQVTM, ANQGSEA. This CDR3 contains 13 residues. Only CD45RO-negative cells positively selected for CCR7 counted as naive CD8 cells, so terminally differentiated effector memory CD45RA+ cells were excluded. All participating donors were Caucasian adults from Nashville, Tennessee. This sample was included in a study of shared clonotypes between healthy human individuals. Findings of the study overall: When compared with the clonotypes that were shared by all four sorted-subset donors, the non-shared clonotypes turned out to have lower generation probabilities.

Sample: naive CD8+ T cells sorted from blood. This clonotype was obtained from a young man in good health. The rearrangement joins TRBV29-1 to TRBJ2-7, with D tentatively TRBD1 or TRBD2 (5 bases each). CDR3 in amino acids: CSASKGSSYEQYF. DNA of the CDR3: TGCAGCGCCTCTAAGGGGAGCTCCTACGAGCAGTACTTC.